These T cell receptor beta chains were read from a single sample in a study of identical twins. TCRdb ran MiXCR on the 5' RACE reads and lists one entry per CDR3 protein. The data contain approximately 690,000 distinct CDR3 sequences, around 5.7% of them singletons. Source material: naive T cells sorted from blood. Source of these receptors: a young man in good health. Each CDR3 is given with its conserved first and last residue. A D gene is named only where the DNA matches it firmly. Not all rows give a size; the values are once, few, many and, for expanded clones, a class.

j_gene,v_gene,abundance,d_gene,CDR3aa,CDR3nt
TRBJ2-1,TRBV12-3/TRBV12-4,many,TRBD2,CASSRTSQINEQFF,TGTGCCAGCAGTAGGACTAGCCAAATCAATGAGCAGTTCTTC
TRBJ2-4,TRBV7-9,many,-,CASSLVTANLAKNIQYF,TGTGCCAGCAGCTTAGTAACAGCGAACTTAGCCAAAAACATTCAGTACTTC
TRBJ2-1,TRBV9,many,-,CASSVGLAFDEQFF,TGTGCCAGCAGCGTAGGCCTAGCTTTCGATGAGCAGTTCTTC
TRBJ1-2,TRBV29-1,-,TRBD1,CSVEGIRGGFTYGYTF,TGCAGCGTTGAAGGGATCAGGGGGGGATTCACTTATGGCTACACCTTC
TRBJ2-5,TRBV20-1,many,TRBD2,CGAGGGLQETQYF,TGCGGGGCGGGGGGCGGCCTCCAAGAGACCCAGTACTTC
TRBJ2-1,TRBV15,many,-,CATSRDSGPYNEQFF,TGTGCCACCAGCAGAGATTCAGGCCCCTACAATGAGCAGTTCTTC
TRBJ1-5,TRBV29-1,many,-,CSVGEQRNQPQHF,TGCAGCGTTGGGGAGCAGCGCAATCAGCCCCAGCATTTT
TRBJ1-5,TRBV20-1,few,TRBD1,CSARPRDRGQPQHF,TGCAGTGCTAGGCCCCGGGACAGGGGACAGCCCCAGCATTTT
TRBJ2-7,TRBV28,few,-,CASNTASYEQYF,TGTGCCAGCAACACAGCCTCCTACGAGCAGTACTTC
TRBJ2-3,TRBV20-1,-,-,CSASGGLRTSNTQYF,TGCAGTGCTAGTGGGGGGCTTCGGACCTCCAATACGCAGTATTTT
TRBJ1-1,TRBV20-1,many,-,CSAGRGGEAFF,TGCAGTGCCGGCCGGGGGGGGGAAGCTTTCTTT
TRBJ2-7,TRBV6-6,few,-,CASSYLNEQYF,TGTGCCAGCAGTTACCTTAACGAGCAGTACTTC
TRBJ2-3,TRBV7-8,-,-,CASSLVGNRGADTQYF,TGTGCCAGCAGCTTAGTGGGCAACCGAGGGGCAGATACGCAGTATTTT
TRBJ1-4,TRBV7-6,-,TRBD1,CASSFRAPGQGNLATNEKLFF,TGTGCCAGCAGCTTTAGGGCTCCTGGACAGGGCAACCTTGCAACTAATGAAAAACTGTTTTTT
TRBJ2-3,TRBV29-1,many,-,CSVERSRATDTQYF,TGCAGCGTTGAACGGTCCCGGGCCACAGATACGCAGTATTTT
TRBJ2-6,TRBV12-3/TRBV12-4,few,-,CASSYVHLGANVLTF,TGTGCCAGCAGTTATGTACACCTGGGGGCCAACGTCCTGACTTTC
TRBJ1-2,TRBV6-1,-,TRBD1,CASSPGQLMRYYGYTF,TGTGCCAGCAGTCCGGGACAGCTCATGCGGTACTATGGCTACACCTTC
TRBJ2-2,TRBV3-1,many,-,CASSQEAIGGELFF,TGTGCCAGCAGCCAAGAGGCCATCGGCGGGGAGCTGTTTTTT
TRBJ2-1,TRBV29-1,-,-,CGARWGLNDEQFF,TGCGGCGCTAGGTGGGGCCTCAACGATGAGCAGTTCTTC
TRBJ2-2,TRBV7-2,few,-,CASTPRGGELFF,TGTGCCAGCACCCCAAGGGGCGGGGAGCTGTTTTTT
TRBJ2-3,TRBV12-3/TRBV12-4,many,-,CASSFNAGQSRTDTQYF,TGTGCCAGCAGTTTTAACGCGGGACAATCACGCACAGATACGCAGTATTTT
TRBJ2-1,TRBV20-1,many,-,CSIERSSYNEQFF,TGCAGTATAGAACGGAGCTCCTACAATGAGCAGTTCTTC
TRBJ2-1,TRBV20-1,many,TRBD2,CSARRLAGYNEQFF,TGCAGTGCTAGGAGGCTAGCGGGATACAATGAGCAGTTCTTC
TRBJ2-1,TRBV5-1,few,-,CASRGTPSSYNEQFF,TGCGCCAGCAGAGGGACGCCTAGCTCCTACAATGAGCAGTTCTTC
TRBJ2-7,TRBV29-1,many,TRBD1,CSVLGQGDFHEQYF,TGCAGCGTCTTAGGACAGGGGGATTTCCACGAGCAGTACTTC
TRBJ1-4,TRBV4-3,-,-,CASSLAASLDEKLFF,TGCGCCAGCAGTCTTGCCGCTAGCCTCGATGAAAAACTGTTTTTT
TRBJ2-7,TRBV20-1,few,-,CSASRLDHEQYF,TGCAGTGCTAGTCGTCTAGACCACGAGCAGTACTTC
TRBJ2-1,TRBV29-1,many,-,CSVFNPSYNEQFF,TGCAGCGTTTTCAATCCGTCCTACAATGAGCAGTTCTTC
TRBJ1-5,TRBV6-2/TRBV6-3,few,-,CASSGFGQPQHF,TGTGCCAGCTCAGGATTTGGTCAGCCCCAGCATTTT
TRBJ1-4,TRBV20-1,many,-,CSALTGRRVEKLFF,TGCAGTGCGTTGACAGGCCGGCGGGTTGAAAAACTGTTTTTT
TRBJ2-1,TRBV12-3/TRBV12-4,many,TRBD2,CASSLREPRNEQFF,TGTGCCAGCAGTTTGCGGGAGCCGAGAAATGAGCAGTTCTTC
TRBJ2-5,TRBV9,many,TRBD2,CASSVTSGRAGETQYF,TGTGCCAGCAGCGTTACTAGCGGGAGGGCCGGGGAGACCCAGTACTTC
TRBJ1-2,TRBV20-1,-,-,CSATLQSNYGYTF,TGCAGTGCTACCCTTCAGTCTAACTATGGCTACACCTTC
TRBJ1-2,TRBV6-5,many,-,CASSYSFGGLNYGYTF,TGTGCCAGCAGTTACTCTTTCGGCGGGCTGAACTATGGCTACACCTTC
TRBJ2-1,TRBV9,few,-,CASSVEVRYNEQFF,TGTGCCAGCAGCGTAGAGGTCCGATACAATGAGCAGTTCTTC
TRBJ1-2,TRBV27,many,-,CASSLSAGGGYTF,TGTGCCAGCAGTTTATCTGCAGGAGGGGGCTACACCTTC
TRBJ1-5,TRBV6-1,-,-,CASSEVLEGVQPQHF,TGTGCCAGCAGTGAAGTCCTAGAGGGAGTCCAGCCCCAGCATTTT
TRBJ2-1,TRBV3-1,-,TRBD2,CASSHPRFGGSNEQFF,TGTGCCAGCAGCCATCCCCGGTTCGGCGGGAGTAATGAGCAGTTCTTC
TRBJ2-5,TRBV12-3/TRBV12-4,-,-,CASSLNRVETQYF,TGTGCCAGCAGTTTAAACAGGGTTGAGACCCAGTACTTC
TRBJ1-5,TRBV7-8,-,-,CASSLARGDSNQPQHF,TGTGCCAGCAGCTTAGCCCGCGGGGATAGCAATCAGCCCCAGCATTTT
TRBJ2-4,TRBV12-3/TRBV12-4,many,-,CASMAVAKNIQYF,TGTGCCAGCATGGCAGTAGCCAAAAACATTCAGTACTTC
TRBJ1-1,TRBV12-5,-,-,CASGLGSGTEAFF,TGTGCTAGTGGACTGGGGAGCGGGACTGAAGCTTTCTTT
TRBJ1-6,TRBV5-5,few,-,CASSLDWSSYNSPLHF,TGTGCCAGCAGCTTGGACTGGAGCTCCTATAATTCACCCCTCCACTTT
TRBJ2-2,TRBV20-1,many,-,CSARDESRGSNTGELFF,TGCAGTGCTAGAGATGAGTCCCGGGGGTCGAACACCGGGGAGCTGTTTTTT
TRBJ2-4,TRBV20-1,many,TRBD2,CSALPGTIAKNIQYF,TGCAGTGCCCTTCCCGGGACTATCGCCAAAAACATTCAGTACTTC
TRBJ2-1,TRBV11-2,-,-,CASSSRVDNEQFF,TGTGCCAGCAGCTCCCGGGTAGACAATGAGCAGTTCTTC
TRBJ2-4,TRBV20-1,few,TRBD2,CSAGPIAGAQNIQYF,TGCAGTGCTGGTCCAATAGCGGGAGCCCAAAACATTCAGTACTTC
TRBJ1-4,TRBV18,few,TRBD1,CASSPQPAAAGGVSKLFF,TGTGCCAGCTCACCACAACCGGCCGCGGCAGGGGGCGTTTCGAAACTGTTTTTT
TRBJ2-3,TRBV20-1,many,-,CSARDRRQGTDTQYF,TGCAGTGCTAGAGATAGAAGGCAGGGCACAGATACGCAGTATTTT